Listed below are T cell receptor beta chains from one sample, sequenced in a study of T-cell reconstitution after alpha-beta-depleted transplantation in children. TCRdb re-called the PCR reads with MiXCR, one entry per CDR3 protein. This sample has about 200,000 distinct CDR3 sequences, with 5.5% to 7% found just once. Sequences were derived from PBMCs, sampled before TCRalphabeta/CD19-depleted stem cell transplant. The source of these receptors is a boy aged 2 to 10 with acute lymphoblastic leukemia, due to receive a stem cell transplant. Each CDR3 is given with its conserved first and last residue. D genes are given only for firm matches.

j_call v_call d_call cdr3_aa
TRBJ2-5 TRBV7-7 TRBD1 CASSLGTGSQETQYF
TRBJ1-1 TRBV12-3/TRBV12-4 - CASSFKEFYTEAFF
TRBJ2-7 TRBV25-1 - CASSTPGTSYEQYF
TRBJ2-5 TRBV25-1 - CASSPGGGLETQYF
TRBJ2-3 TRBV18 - CASSRPALGPGGETDTQYF
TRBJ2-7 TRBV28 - CASSLTDNLYLEQYF
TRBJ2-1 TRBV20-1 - CSGGGLGGHEQFF
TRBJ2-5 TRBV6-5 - CASSYLSRTKTQYF
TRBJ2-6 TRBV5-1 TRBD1 CASSDIAGGPVSTGANVLTF
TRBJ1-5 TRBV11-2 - CASSFPGTHQPQHF
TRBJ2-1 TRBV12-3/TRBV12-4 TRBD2 CASSLTSAYNEQFF
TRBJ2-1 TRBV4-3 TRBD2 CASSQDLLAGRNEQFF
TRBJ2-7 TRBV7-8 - CASSLNVGRGTYEQYF
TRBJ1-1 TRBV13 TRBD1 CASSSYRGGTEAFF
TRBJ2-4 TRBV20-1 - CSASRGGSENIQYF
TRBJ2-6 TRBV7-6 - CASSLVANSGANVLTF
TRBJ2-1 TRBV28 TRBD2 CASSLRLAGVAGTEQFF
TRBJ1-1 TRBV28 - CASSRPGVGTEAFF
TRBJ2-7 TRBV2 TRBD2 CASATSGFPYEQYF
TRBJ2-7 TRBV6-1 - CASTGTPDSYEQYF
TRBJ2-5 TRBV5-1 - CASSFNQETQYF
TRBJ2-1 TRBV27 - CASGLAGQYNEQFF
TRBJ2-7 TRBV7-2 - CASSSVTGPSYEQYF
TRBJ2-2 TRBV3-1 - CASSQSYTGELFF
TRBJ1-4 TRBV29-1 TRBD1 CSVYGTEEKLFF
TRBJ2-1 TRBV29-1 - CSVAEGEGYNEQFF
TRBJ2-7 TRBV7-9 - CASSPPGATTYEQYF
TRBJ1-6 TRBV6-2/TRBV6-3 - CASSLDRQENNSPLHF
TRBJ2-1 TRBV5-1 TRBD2 CASGPGLAYNEQFF
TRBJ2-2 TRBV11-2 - CASSGSPSNTGELFF
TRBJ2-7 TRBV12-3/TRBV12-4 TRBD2 CASSLASGTYYEQYF
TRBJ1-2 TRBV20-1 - CSASLPDGYTF
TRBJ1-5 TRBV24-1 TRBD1 CATAEDREIQPQHF
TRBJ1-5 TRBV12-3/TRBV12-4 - CASTQSGGGVVATSQPQHF
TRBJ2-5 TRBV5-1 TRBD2 CATRGDQETQYF
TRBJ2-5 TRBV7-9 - CASSSLRGSLRGETQYF
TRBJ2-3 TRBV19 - CASSIAAPRDTQYF
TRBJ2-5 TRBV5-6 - CASSLDPRSHLETETQYF
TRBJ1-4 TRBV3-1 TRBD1 CASSQMTGVKLFF
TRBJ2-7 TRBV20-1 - CSARIDLVIRSYEQYF
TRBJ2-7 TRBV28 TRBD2 CASSLTGTSIFHEQYF
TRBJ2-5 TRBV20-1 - CSTRLSGHQETQYF